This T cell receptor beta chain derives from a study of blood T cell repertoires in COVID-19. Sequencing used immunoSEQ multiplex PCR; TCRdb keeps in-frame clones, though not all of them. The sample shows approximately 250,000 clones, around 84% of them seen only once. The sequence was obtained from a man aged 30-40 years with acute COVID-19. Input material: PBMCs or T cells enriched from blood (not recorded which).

CDR3 DNA sequence: TGTGCCAGCAGTGGGGGGGGCTATGGCTACACCTTC. This encodes CASSGGGYGYTF. This chain links TRBV28 with TRBJ1-2, with D possibly being TRBD1 (5 bases). This CDR3 has 12 amino acids. V lost 5 bases, J lost 4 bases, and 8 bases lay in between. Germline V gives CDR1 MDHEN, CDR2 SYDVKM.